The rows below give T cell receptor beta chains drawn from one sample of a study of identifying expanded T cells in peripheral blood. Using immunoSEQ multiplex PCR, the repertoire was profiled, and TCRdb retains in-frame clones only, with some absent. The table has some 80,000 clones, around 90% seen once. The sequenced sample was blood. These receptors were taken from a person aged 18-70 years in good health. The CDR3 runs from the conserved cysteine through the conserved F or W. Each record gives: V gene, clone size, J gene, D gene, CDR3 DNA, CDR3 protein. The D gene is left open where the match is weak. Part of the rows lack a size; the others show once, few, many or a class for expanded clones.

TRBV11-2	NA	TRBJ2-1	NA	TGTGCCAGCAGCCAAAGGGACTCAAGCGCCAATGAGCAGTTCTTC	CASSQRDSSANEQFF
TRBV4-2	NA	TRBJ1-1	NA	TGTGCCAGCAGCCAAGAGGATGGAGCCACTGAAGCTTTCTTT	CASSQEDGATEAFF
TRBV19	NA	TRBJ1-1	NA	TGTGCCAGTAATCGGGACCCTGGACTTGGCACTGAAGCTTTCTTT	CASNRDPGLGTEAFF
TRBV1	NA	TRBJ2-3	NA	NA	CTSSQEVGEGTDTQYF
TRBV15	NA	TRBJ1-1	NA	TGTGCCACCAGCAGAGATAAGGCGGGGGGGACTACCGAAGCTTTCTTT	CATSRDKAGGTTEAFF
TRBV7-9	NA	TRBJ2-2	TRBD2	TGTGCCAGCAGCTCGACTAGCGGGGGCACCGGGGAGCTGTTTTTT	CASSSTSGGTGELFF
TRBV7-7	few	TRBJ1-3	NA	TGTGCCAGCAGCTGGGGACCGCCAACCTCTGGAAACACCATATATTTT	CASSWGPPTSGNTIYF
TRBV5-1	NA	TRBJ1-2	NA	TGCGCCAGCAGCTTTGGGGGGGCTAACTATGGCTACACCTTC	CASSFGGANYGYTF
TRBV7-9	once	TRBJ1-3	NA	TGTGCCAGCAATTCACTCTCTGGAAACACCATATATTTT	CASNSLSGNTIYF
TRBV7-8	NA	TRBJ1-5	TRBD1	TGTGCCAGCAGAGCCGACAGGGGCAAGCGTTATCAGCCCCAGCATTTT	CASRADRGKRYQPQHF
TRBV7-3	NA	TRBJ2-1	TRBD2	TGTGCCAGCAGCCCCCTGGCTAGCGGGACTCACAATGAGCAGTTCTTC	CASSPLASGTHNEQFF
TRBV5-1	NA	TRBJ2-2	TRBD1	TGCGCCAGCAGCTTGGAGGGACAGGCGAACACCGGGGAGCTGTTTTTT	CASSLEGQANTGELFF
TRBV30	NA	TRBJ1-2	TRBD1	TGTGCCTGGAGTGGTGAAGGGGGCGCGGGTGTCTATGGCTACACCTTC	CAWSGEGGAGVYGYTF
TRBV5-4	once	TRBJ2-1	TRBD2	TGTGCCAGCAGCTTTTATAGCGGGGGGGCGTGGAATGAGCAGTTCTTC	CASSFYSGGAWNEQFF
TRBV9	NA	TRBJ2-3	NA	TGTGCCAGCAGCACCAGGGGGGCCCGTGGAGATACGCAGTATTTT	CASSTRGARGDTQYF
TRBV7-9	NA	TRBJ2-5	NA	TGTGCCAGCTCAGTAGTAGAAGAGACCCAGTACTTC	CASSVVEETQYF
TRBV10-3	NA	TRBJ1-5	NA	TGTGCCATTGGGGCTGCCACGAATCAGCCCCAGCATTTT	CAIGAATNQPQHF
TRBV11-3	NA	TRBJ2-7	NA	TGTGCCAGCAGCTTATGGGGCGGAACCTACGAGCAGTACTTC	CASSLWGGTYEQYF
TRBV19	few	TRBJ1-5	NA	TGTGCCAGTAGTCAGCAGTCAAATCAGCCCCAGCATTTT	CASSQQSNQPQHF
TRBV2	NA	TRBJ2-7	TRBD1	TGTGCCAGCAGCAGGACAGGGATAACCTACGAGCAGTACTTC	CASSRTGITYEQYF
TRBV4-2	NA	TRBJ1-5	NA	TGTGCCAGCAGCCAAGAGACGGGGGGCGGTAATCAGCCCCAGCATTTT	CASSQETGGGNQPQHF
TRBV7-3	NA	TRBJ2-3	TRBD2	TGTGCCAGCAGCAAACTAGCGGGGGGCACAGATACGCAGTATTTT	CASSKLAGGTDTQYF
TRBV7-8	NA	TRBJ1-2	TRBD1	TGTGCCAGCAGCAGGCAGGACAGGGTGGAGTCTTACTATGGCTACACCTTC	CASSRQDRVESYYGYTF
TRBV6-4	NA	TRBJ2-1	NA	TGTGCCATCAGTGGTTCGGGGTATGAGCAGTTCTTC	CAISGSGYEQFF
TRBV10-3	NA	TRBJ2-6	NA	TGTGCCATCAGTTTGCAGGGGACGGGGGCCAACGTCCTGACTTTC	CAISLQGTGANVLTF
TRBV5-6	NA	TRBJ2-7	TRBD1	TGTGCCAGCAGCTTGGTCTGGACAGGGGGCCACGAGCAGTACTTC	CASSLVWTGGHEQYF
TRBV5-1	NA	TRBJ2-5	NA	TGCGCCAGCAGCTTGTTATGGGGGGGCCCCGGAGAGACCCAGTACTTC	CASSLLWGGPGETQYF
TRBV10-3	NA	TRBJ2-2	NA	TGTGCCATCAGGGGAGCAGGTGACACCGGGGAGCTGTTTTTT	CAIRGAGDTGELFF
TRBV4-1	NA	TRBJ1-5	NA	TGCGCCAGCAGCCAAGAATTGGGTCCTCGGGACACTATTCAGCCCCAGCATTTT	CASSQELGPRDTIQPQHF
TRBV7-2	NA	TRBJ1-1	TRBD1	TGTGCCAGCAGCACGGACAGGTCCACTGAAGCTTTCTTT	CASSTDRSTEAFF